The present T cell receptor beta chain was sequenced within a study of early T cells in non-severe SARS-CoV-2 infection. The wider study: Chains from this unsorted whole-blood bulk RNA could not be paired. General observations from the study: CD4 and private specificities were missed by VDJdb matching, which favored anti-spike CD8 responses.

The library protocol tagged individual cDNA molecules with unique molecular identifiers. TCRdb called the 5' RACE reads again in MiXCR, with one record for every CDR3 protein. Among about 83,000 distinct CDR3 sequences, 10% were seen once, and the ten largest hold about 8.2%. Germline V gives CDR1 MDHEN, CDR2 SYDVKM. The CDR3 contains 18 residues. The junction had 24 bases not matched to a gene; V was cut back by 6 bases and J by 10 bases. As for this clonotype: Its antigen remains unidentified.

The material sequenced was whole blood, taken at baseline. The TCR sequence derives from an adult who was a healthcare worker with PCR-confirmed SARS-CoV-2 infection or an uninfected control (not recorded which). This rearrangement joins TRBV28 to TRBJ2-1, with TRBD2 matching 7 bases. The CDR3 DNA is TGTGCCAGCAGCCAAGCGGGGATAGGTGGGAGGCTGATTAAGGAGCAGTTCTTC. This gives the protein CASSQAGIGGRLIKEQFF.